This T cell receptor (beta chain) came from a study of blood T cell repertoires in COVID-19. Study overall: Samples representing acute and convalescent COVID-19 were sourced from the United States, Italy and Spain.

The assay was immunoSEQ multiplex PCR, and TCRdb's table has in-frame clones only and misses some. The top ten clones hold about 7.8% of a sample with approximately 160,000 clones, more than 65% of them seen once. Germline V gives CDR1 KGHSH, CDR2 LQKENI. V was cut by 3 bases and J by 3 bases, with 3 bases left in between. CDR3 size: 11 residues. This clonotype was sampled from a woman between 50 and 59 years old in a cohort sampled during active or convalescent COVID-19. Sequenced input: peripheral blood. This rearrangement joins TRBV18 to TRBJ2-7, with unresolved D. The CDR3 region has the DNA TGTGCCAGCTCACCTAACTACGAGCAGTACTTC. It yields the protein CASSPNYEQYF.